This T cell receptor beta chain was sequenced for a study of blood T cell repertoires in COVID-19. Study overall: In each case, the material was cDNA or gDNA derived from T cells, B-cell-depleted T cells, or PBMCs.

Measured with immunoSEQ multiplex PCR; TCRdb has only the in-frame clones, and not every one. Here the sample spans under 170,000 clones, roughly 87% being singletons. The CDR3 covers 14 residues. With 3 bases removed from V and 1 base from J, the gap between germline ends came to 10 bases. Germline loops: CDR1 LGHDT, CDR2 YNNKEL (reference sequence). The clonotype comes from a woman aged 55-70 years with active or convalescent COVID-19. Sequences were obtained from peripheral blood. The V and J genes are TRBV3-1 (or the pseudogene TRBV3-2) and TRBJ2-7, with D maybe TRBD1 (6 bases). CDR3 amino acids: CASSQGAGSYEQYF. CDR3 bases: TGTGCCAGCAGCCAGGGGGCAGGGTCCTACGAGCAGTACTTC.